These 23 T cell receptor beta chains share one sample of origin, sequenced in a study of PD-L1 blockade in urothelial cancer. Profiled with immunoSEQ multiplex PCR; TCRdb holds only in-frame clones, not every one. The table lists more than 65,000 clones, approximately 90% of them singletons. Material: PBMCs, obtained around atezolizumab (anti-PD-L1) treatment. Receptor source: a woman in her sixties or seventies with urothelial cancer.

The chain employs TRBV6-5 and TRBJ2-4; 7 positions agree with TRBD2. J lost 8 bases, V lost 5 bases, and 6 bases had no gene match. The CDR3 runs to 13 residues. Per the germline V gene, CDR1 is MNHEY and CDR2 is SVGAGI. CDR3 coding DNA: TGTGCCAGCAGTCCAGAGGGGAGGGACATTCAGTACTTC. It specifies CASSPEGRDIQYF.

The chain couples TRBV5-1 to TRBJ1-2, with a tentative D call TRBD1 (6 bases). V gave up 3 bases and J gave up 8 bases, with 17 bases separating them. There are 14 residues in the CDR3. Germline CDR1 SGHRS, CDR2 YFSETQ. The CDR3 nucleotides are TGCGCCAGCAGCTCAGGGGTGGAGTACTGGGGCTACACCTTC. The encoded protein is CASSSGVEYWGYTF.

This clone was counted a single time. CDR3 DNA: TGCGCCAGCAGCCCTGGGACAACATCTAACTATGGCTACACCTTC. Protein product: CASSPGTTSNYGYTF. The chain carries TRBV5-1 and TRBJ1-2; a possible D gene is TRBD1 (6 bases). CDR3 length: 15 residues. Germline values: CDR1 SGHRS, CDR2 YFSETQ. The V and J ends lost 4 bases and 0 bases respectively, with 13 bases between them.

This sequence joins TRBV15 and TRBJ1-5; 7 bases line up with TRBD1. Germline V CDR1 and CDR2: LNHNV, YYDKDF (reference sequence). This CDR3 spans 16 amino acids. Trimming at V came to 0 bases and at J to 3 bases, leaving 5 bases not matched to a gene. In DNA, the CDR3 is TGTGCCACCAGCAGAGATCGACAGGGTTCCAATCAGCCCCAGCATTTT. It translates to CATSRDRQGSNQPQHF. The full variable domain, rest sourced from reference TRBV15 and TRBJ1-5, is DAMVIQNPRYQVTQFGKPVTLSCSQTLNHNVMYWYQQKSSQAPKLLFHYYDKDFNNEADTPDNFQSRRPNTSFCFLDIRSPGLGDTAMYLCATSRDRQGSNQPQHFGDGTRLSIL.

The chain couples TRBV5-1 to TRBJ2-5; a possible D gene is TRBD2 (5 bases). CDR3 size: 15 residues. With 1 base removed from V and 5 bases from J, the gap between germline ends came to 15 bases. The germline V gene has CDR1 SGHRS and CDR2 YFSETQ. This CDR3 is CASSLYGPRGETQYF. CDR3 DNA sequence: TGCGCCAGCAGCTTGTATGGCCCCAGAGGGGAGACCCAGTACTTC.

The chain combines TRBV19 with TRBJ2-2; unclear D gene. Per germline, CDR1 LNHDA and CDR2 SQIVND (reference sequence). The CDR3 runs 11 residues. The V gene lost 7 bases and the J gene lost 4 bases, with 4 bases spanning the gap. DNA for the CDR3: TGTGCCAGTACCTTCACCGGGGAGCTGTTTTTT. Translated, it gives CASTFTGELFF.

The chain combines TRBV5-1 with TRBJ2-5, with D hard to call. The CDR3 is made up of 14 amino acids. Per germline, CDR1 SGHRS and CDR2 YFSETQ. The germline V and J ends were trimmed by 0 bases and 3 bases, with 9 bases remaining between them. The CDR3 loop reads CASSLAGSKETQYF. The CDR3, as DNA: TGCGCCAGCAGCTTGGCTGGCAGTAAAGAGACCCAGTACTTC.

The chain couples TRBV7-9 to TRBJ1-3; D unclear. V shed 5 bases and J shed 0 bases, with 14 bases lying between them. The CDR3 consists of 16 residues. The germline V gene has CDR1 SEHNR and CDR2 FQNEAQ (reference sequence). Here the CDR3 DNA reads TGTGCCAGCAGCCCTAGCTTTGATGTCTCTGGAAACACCATATATTTT. This translates into CASSPSFDVSGNTIYF.

This sequence joins TRBV27 and TRBJ2-7, with D perhaps TRBD1 (6 bases). Germline V gene lookup returns CDR1 MNHEY and CDR2 SMNVEV (reference sequence). The CDR3 extends over 14 amino acids. V was shortened by 4 bases and J by 8 bases, with 18 bases between the two germline ends. The CDR3 spells CASSSDRRRGKQYF. The CDR3 DNA reads TGTGCCAGCAGTTCCGACAGGAGGAGAGGCAAGCAGTACTTC.

The chain is built from TRBV5-1 and TRBJ2-3; 7 bases are shared with TRBD2. The V gene's germline CDR1 is SGHRS and CDR2 YFSETQ. There are 14 residues in the CDR3. V trimming: 4 bases; J trimming: 5 bases; junction bases outside the gene matches: 7. The CDR3 reads CASSTGLDLDTQYF. The CDR3 DNA reads TGCGCCAGCAGCACAGGACTAGACTTAGATACGCAGTATTTT.

The chain employs TRBV29-1 and TRBJ2-5, with a possible D match to TRBD2 (6 bases). V lost 3 bases and J 7 bases, leaving 12 bases between the germline ends. This CDR3 is built from 12 residues. CDR1 is SQVTM and CDR2 is ANQGSEA in the germline V gene. The CDR3 sequence: CSVEGLEGTQYF. The DNA of the CDR3 is TGCAGCGTTGAGGGGTTGGAGGGGACCCAGTACTTC. Together with reference TRBV29-1 and TRBJ2-5, the CDR3 gives the full variable domain: SAVISQKPSRDICQRGTSLTIQCQVDSQVTMMFWYRQQPGQSLTLIATANQGSEATYESGFVIDKFPISRPNLTFSTLTVSNMSPEDSSIYLCSVEGLEGTQYFGPGTRLLVL.

The rearrangement joins TRBV6-5 to TRBJ1-5; a weak D match, TRBD1 (6 bases). Germline V CDR1 and CDR2: MNHEY, SVGAGI. V lost 6 bases to trimming and J lost 4 bases, with 13 bases between them. The CDR3 totals 14 residues. The CDR3 nucleotides read TGTGCCAGCAGGAGTCAGGGGAAGAATCAGCCCCAGCATTTT. This sequence encodes CASRSQGKNQPQHF.

This clone turned up a few times. The rearrangement links TRBV5-1 to TRBJ1-1; no reliable D call. Deletions cut 3 bases from V and 3 bases from J, with 12 bases between. Germline V gene data show CDR1 as SGHRS and CDR2 as YFSETQ. The length of the CDR3 is 14 residues. CDR3 region: CASSSRREDTEAFF. DNA of the CDR3: TGCGCCAGCAGCTCGCGTCGGGAGGACACTGAAGCTTTCTTT.

The chain is built from TRBV30 and TRBJ1-1, with D possibly TRBD1 on 6 matching bases. V was trimmed by 0 bases and J by 3 bases, leaving 11 bases between them. Germline CDR1 is GTSNPN and CDR2 is SVGIG (reference sequence). This CDR3 comprises 14 residues. CDR3 DNA: TGTGCCTGGAGTGTACAATGGGGGCACACTGAAGCTTTCTTT. This encodes CAWSVQWGHTEAFF.

The rearrangement uses TRBV6-5 and TRBJ2-7; TRBD1 matches 9 bases. The CDR3 is 16 residues long. CDR1 MNHEY and CDR2 SVGAGI come from the germline V gene. J lost 3 bases, V lost 1 base, and 7 bases had no gene match. The CDR3 bases are TGTGCCAGCAGTTACTGGAAGGGACAGGGTCTCTACGAGCAGTACTTC. Amino acids: CASSYWKGQGLYEQYF.

The V gene is TRBV9, the J gene TRBJ2-3, with 8 bases identical to TRBD2. Germline assignment: CDR1 SGDLS and CDR2 YYNGEE. Trimming at V came to 5 bases and at J to 4 bases, leaving 9 bases not matched to a gene. The CDR3 contains 15 residues. The CDR3 coding sequence is TGTGCCAGCAGACAGGGACTAGGGGGGCCAGATACGCAGTATTTT. It specifies CASRQGLGGPDTQYF.

This rearrangement joins TRBV27 to TRBJ2-1, with 15 bases identical to TRBD2. Germline CDR1 MNHEY, CDR2 SMNVEV (reference sequence). With 4 bases clipped from V and 0 bases from J, the junction kept 10 bases outside the gene matches. The CDR3 is 20 residues long. The CDR3 protein is CASSYFGLAGGPGSYNEQFF. CDR3 nucleotide sequence: TGTGCCAGCAGTTACTTCGGACTAGCGGGAGGGCCAGGCTCCTACAATGAGCAGTTCTTC.

The V and J genes are TRBV28 and TRBJ1-3; 7 bases map to TRBD1. The V gene's germline CDR1 is MDHEN and CDR2 SYDVKM. This CDR3 has 17 amino acids. V shed 5 bases, J shed 0 bases, and the junction held 10 bases outside the gene matches. CDR3 sequence reads: CASSARTGRISGNTIYF. The CDR3 nucleotides are TGTGCCAGCAGTGCCCGGACAGGCCGGATCTCTGGAAACACCATATATTTT.

The rearrangement joins TRBV29-1 to TRBJ2-3; TRBD1 is a possible D gene (6 bases). This CDR3 is built from 16 residues. Trimming left V 1 base short and J 2 bases short, with 16 bases between. Germline V gene lookup returns CDR1 SQVTM and CDR2 ANQGSEA. Here the CDR3 DNA reads TGCAGCGTTGAAGTATCCCTAGGACAGTACACAGATACGCAGTATTTT. Translation gives CSVEVSLGQYTDTQYF.

This clone was observed a single time. CDR3 bases: TGTGCCTGTAAACACAGGGGCCAAGAGACCCAGTACTTC. It yields the protein CACKHRGQETQYF. The genes are TRBV30 and TRBJ2-5; 7 bases agree with TRBD1. Trimming at V came to 6 bases and at J to 1 base, leaving 5 bases not matched to a gene. The CDR3 is made up of 13 amino acids. The V gene's germline CDR1 is GTSNPN and CDR2 SVGIG (reference sequence).

V is TRBV7-9 and J is TRBJ2-7; 8 bases match TRBD1. Germline CDR1 reads SEHNR; CDR2 reads FQNEAQ (reference sequence). After removal of 1 base from V and 4 bases from J, the junction contained 6 bases not matched to a gene. The CDR3 has 15 amino acids. The CDR3 DNA follows: TGTGCCAGCAGCTTAGTCGGGACAGGACCTTACGAGCAGTACTTC. It translates to CASSLVGTGPYEQYF.

The V and J genes are TRBV20-1 and TRBJ1-1; D ambiguous. The CDR3 loop spans 11 amino acids. CDR1 and CDR2 (germline): DFQATT, SNEGSKA (reference sequence). Trimming cost V 0 bases and J 11 bases, with 10 bases left between them. Written as DNA, the CDR3 is TGCAGTGCTAGAGATTGGGGAGGGGCTTTCTTT. Its protein is CSARDWGGAFF.

The chain recombines TRBV2 with TRBJ1-2; 8 bases line up with TRBD1. The V gene's germline CDR1 is SNHLY and CDR2 FYNNEI. The CDR3 length is 13 residues. J lost 8 bases, V lost 6 bases, and 8 bases had no gene match. CDR3 sequence reads: CASRPGQGHGYTF. Written as DNA, the CDR3 is TGTGCCAGCAGACCCGGACAGGGCCACGGCTACACCTTC.